The entry that follows covers one T cell receptor (beta chain) sequence. Its antigen is unknown. No per-base quality is available; no much larger clone lies one base away. The time point label of this sample denotes: baseline before first vaccination. The vaccinee samples were drawn from two UK trials, COV001 and COV002, one of which was a single-blind randomized controlled phase 2/3 trial testing AZD1222 (ChAdOx1 nCoV-19) in healthy adults. Trial participant PBMC samples were collected at day 0 and day 28 after the second dose for TCRbeta chain sequencing. The source of the sample is a study of T cell responses to AZD1222 COVID-19 vaccine (dated by TCRdb to the early 2020s). About the study as a whole: AZD1222 recipients whose second dose came at about 4 weeks and those whose second dose came at about 12 weeks were combined into one group, since spike-specific TCR depth and breadth did not differ between the two schedules. A total of over 230 trial participants underwent TCR sequencing, of whom around 200 received two doses of AZD1222 and some 26 received two doses of the MenACWY control vaccine. Trial participants were enrolled by age into subgroups of 18-55, 56-69 and 70-plus years, and roughly 160, 29 and 62 TCR-sequenced participants, respectively, were included in these subgroups.

The study at large found these results: Conclusions about previously exposed vaccinees were limited because only a handful of AZD1222 recipients were SARS-CoV-2 seropositive at baseline. Because no samples from the day 14 peak response were available, repertoires could be characterized only after the peak T cell response. The vaccine-associated CD4 TCRs covered the entire spike protein, and the dominant responses fell in regions 160-218 and 743-854. Most participants were white British and females outnumbered males, and the authors suggested that clonal diversity may have been underestimated. In the small 56-69-year group, the increase in depth fell short of significance, most likely because of low power. After two AZD1222 doses, spike-specific TCR breadth and depth were significantly higher than at day 0 and than in MenACWY recipients. Reportedly, almost half of the unique spike-specific TCRs recognized epitopes lying outside the regions that are mutated in the B.1.351 and B.1.1.7 variants.

The CDR3 regions of human TCRbeta chains were analyzed by immunosequencing. As for the authors' bioinformatics: TCRs in the repertoires were matched against a reference library of SARS-CoV-2-specific TCRs that had been generated with the MIRA antigen-specificity platform. Breadth was defined as the fraction of unique TCRs that were SARS-CoV-2-associated, and depth was defined as the fraction of total T cells that were SARS-CoV-2-associated. Using the MIRA data, each spike-specific TCR was mapped to the spike region that the TCR reacts to and placed in a CD4 or CD8 class. Log10-transformed breadth and depth values were compared by one-way ANOVA with Sidak's multiple comparisons tests. TCRdb took this table from immuneACCESS and kept in-frame rearrangements with V and J called. Such tables lack part of the clones; where checked against another copy, unresolved V genes explain under half of the gap, and the rest is unexplained. D and trimming come from the DNA, and the V and J calls and clone size come from that table. The sample yields 120,000 or so clones; about 89% were counted once. Jointly, the top ten make up more than 4.5% of the sample.

The specimen was peripheral blood, collected on day 0 of AZD1222 vaccination. This receptor was identified in an adult in good health.

The DNA sequence reads TGTGCCAGCAGCCAAGTTCAGGCTTCACCCCTCCACTTT. Protein translation: CASSQVQASPLHF. The sequence links TRBV3-1 (or the pseudogene TRBV3-2) to TRBJ1-6; too little of a D gene remains to name it. V and J are truncated by 1 base and 9 bases respectively, leaving an intervening sequence of 7 bases. From its cysteine to its phenylalanine, the CDR3 spans 13 amino acids. The sequence is cut down to CDR3 DNA, 39 bases in frame from base 1. Via the germline V gene (reference sequence), CDR1 is LGHDT and CDR2 YNNKEL.